This T cell receptor (beta chain) emerged from a study of beta chain features in type 1 diabetes. Study details: The examined sorted cells totaled around 100,000,000 across samples. Notes on the study in general: Junctions at VDJ sites from type 1 diabetes patients had fewer insertions and more deletions. Moderate but significant shortening of TCRB CDR3s was recorded in all four CD4+ subsets from Type 1 diabetes patients.

Sequencing targeted expressed TCRB transcripts, as all isolated RNA had been reverse transcribed. Profiling relied on immunoSEQ multiplex PCR, and the TCRdb table lists in-frame clones only, not all of them. The sample includes hundreds of thousands of clones, around 15% of them seen just once. The CDR3 is 12 residues long. Germline V gene lookup returns CDR1 SGHTA and CDR2 FQGNSA. V was cut by 6 bases and J by 9 bases, with 12 bases left in between. To note about this clone: Its antigen remains unknown.

The clonotype originates from a man aged 18 to 30 with type 1 diabetes. The sequenced sample consisted of naive CD4+ T cells from blood. The chain employs TRBV7-2 and TRBJ2-4; D gene ambiguous. CDR3 sequence reads: CASSTDRLIQYF. CDR3 in DNA: TGTGCCAGCAGTACAGATAGGCTCATTCAGTACTTC.